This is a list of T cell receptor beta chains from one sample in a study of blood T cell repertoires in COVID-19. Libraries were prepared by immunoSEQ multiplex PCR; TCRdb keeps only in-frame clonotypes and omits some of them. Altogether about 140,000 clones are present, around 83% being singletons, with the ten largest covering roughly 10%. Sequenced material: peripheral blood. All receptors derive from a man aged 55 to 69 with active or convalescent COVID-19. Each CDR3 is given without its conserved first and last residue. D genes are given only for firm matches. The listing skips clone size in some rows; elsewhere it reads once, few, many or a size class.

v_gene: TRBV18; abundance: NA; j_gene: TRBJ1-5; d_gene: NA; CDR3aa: ASSPSGRGNQPQH
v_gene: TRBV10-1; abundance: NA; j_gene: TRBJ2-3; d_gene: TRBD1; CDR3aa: ASSATSGTGFLSTDTQY
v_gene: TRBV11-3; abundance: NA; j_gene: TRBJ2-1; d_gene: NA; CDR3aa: ASSLDRYGGRFGEQF
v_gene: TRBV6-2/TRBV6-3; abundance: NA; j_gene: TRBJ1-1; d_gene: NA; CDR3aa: ASSPGYEAF
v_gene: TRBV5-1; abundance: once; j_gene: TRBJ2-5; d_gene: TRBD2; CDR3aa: ASSSIGGRGKRETQY
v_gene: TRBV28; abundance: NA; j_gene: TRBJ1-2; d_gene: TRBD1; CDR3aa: ASRRTGGANYGYT
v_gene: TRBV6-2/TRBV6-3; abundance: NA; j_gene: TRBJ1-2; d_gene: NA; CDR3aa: ASSYGQNYGYT
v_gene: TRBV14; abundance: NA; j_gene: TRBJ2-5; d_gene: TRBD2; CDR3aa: ASSQVLAGGETQY
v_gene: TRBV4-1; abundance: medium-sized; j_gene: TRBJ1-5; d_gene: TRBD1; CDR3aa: ASSQGQGWGNQPQH
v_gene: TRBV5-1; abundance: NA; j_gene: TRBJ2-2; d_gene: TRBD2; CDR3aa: ASRGLAGGSGGELF
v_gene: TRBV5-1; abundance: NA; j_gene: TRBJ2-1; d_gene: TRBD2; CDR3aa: ASTPSSGGANEQF
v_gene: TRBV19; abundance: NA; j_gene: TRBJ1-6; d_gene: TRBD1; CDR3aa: ASSRGTGVGNSPLH
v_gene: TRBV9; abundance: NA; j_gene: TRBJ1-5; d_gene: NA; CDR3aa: ASSPGGGGPYQPQH
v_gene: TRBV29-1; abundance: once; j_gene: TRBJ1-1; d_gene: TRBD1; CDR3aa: SAATGTGNTEAF
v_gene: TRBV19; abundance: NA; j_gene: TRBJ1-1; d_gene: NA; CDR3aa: ASSSRNTEAF
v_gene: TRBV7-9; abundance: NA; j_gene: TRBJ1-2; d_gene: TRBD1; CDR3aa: ASSSAGTGHGYT
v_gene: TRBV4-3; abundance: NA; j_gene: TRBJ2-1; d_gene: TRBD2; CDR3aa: ASSALADQVDEQF
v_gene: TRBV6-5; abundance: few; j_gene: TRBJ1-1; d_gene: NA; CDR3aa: ASRQSGELGAF
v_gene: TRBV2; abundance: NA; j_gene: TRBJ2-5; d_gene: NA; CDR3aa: ATEDRRKQETQY
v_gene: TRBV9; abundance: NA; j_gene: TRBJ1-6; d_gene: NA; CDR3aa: ASSFRDNLSPLH
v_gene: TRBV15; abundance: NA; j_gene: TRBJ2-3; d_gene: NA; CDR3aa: ATSRPGDLTAGYLDTQY
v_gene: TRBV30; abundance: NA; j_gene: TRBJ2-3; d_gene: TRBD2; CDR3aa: AWRPGLAGVDTQY